The clone carrying this T cell receptor (beta chain) has only a few counts. Its antigen remains unidentified. These data are taken from a study of response to subunit inactivated influenza vaccine. Study-level findings and limits: The authors proposed limited new T cell recruitment per seasonal influenza vaccination.

Germline values: CDR1 SGHTA, CDR2 FQGNSA. Trimming stripped 7 bases from V and 4 bases from J, with 4 bases between. There are 11 residues in the CDR3. Using its own MiXCR run on the RT-PCR reads, TCRdb lists one record per CDR3 protein. This sample has roughly 700,000 distinct CDR3 sequences, with more than 11% found just once. The sequencing here drew on PBMCs from blood, taken 14 to 15 days before vaccination. The TCR was taken from a man aged 45-65 years who received an inactivated influenza vaccine. The V gene is TRBV7-2, the J gene TRBJ2-2; no firm D call. CDR3 nucleotide sequence: TGTGCCAGCAAAAGCACCGGGGAGCTGTTTTTT. Its protein is CASKSTGELFF.